Listed below are T cell receptor beta chains from one sample, sequenced in a study of beta chain features in type 1 diabetes. This table comes from immunoSEQ multiplex PCR, and its TCRdb copy is limited to in-frame clones, with some not included. The top ten clones hold approximately 0.024% of a sample with about 250,000 clones, around an eighth of them seen once. The sample consisted of naive CD4+ T cells from blood. The receptors stem from a woman aged 40 to 49 in good health. CDR3s include the opening cysteine and the closing phenylalanine or tryptophan. The D gene is left open where the match is weak. Size tells how often a clone was seen (once, few, many) or the class of an expanded clone, and some rows leave it out.

d_call,clone_size,v_call,j_call,cdr3_aa,cdr3_nt
.,.,TRBV21-1,TRBJ2-7,CASSKGGDRNYYEQYF,TGTGCCAGCAGCAAAGGAGGGGACAGGAACTACTACGAGCAGTACTTC
TRBD2,.,TRBV7-2,TRBJ2-7,CASSEGLAGTLSYEQYF,TGTGCCAGCAGCGAGGGACTAGCGGGGACCCTCTCCTACGAGCAGTACTTC
TRBD1,.,TRBV9,TRBJ2-1,CASRDGQGPYNEQFF,TGTGCCAGCAGAGACGGACAGGGCCCCTACAATGAGCAGTTCTTC
.,.,TRBV9,TRBJ2-6,CASTAGSVSGANVLTF,TGTGCCAGCACCGCGGGCTCCGTCTCTGGGGCCAACGTCCTGACTTTC
.,.,TRBV6-1,TRBJ1-6,CASSESLGDSPLHF,TGTGCCAGCAGTGAATCCTTGGGCGATTCACCCCTCCACTTT
TRBD1,few,TRBV4-3,TRBJ2-7,CASSQDHWGTVSSDEQYF,TGCGCCAGCAGCCAAGATCATTGGGGGACAGTATCCTCCGACGAGCAGTACTTC
.,few,TRBV2,TRBJ1-1,CASSAPVSGAFF,TGTGCCAGCAGTGCTCCGGTGTCGGGAGCTTTCTTT
.,few,TRBV18,TRBJ2-1,CASSPPNGDNEQFF,TGTGCCAGCTCACCACCCAACGGGGACAATGAGCAGTTCTTC
.,many,TRBV18,TRBJ1-1,CASSLDRNTEAFF,TGTGCCAGCTCACTGGACAGGAACACTGAAGCTTTCTTT
.,few,TRBV6-4,TRBJ2-3,CASSDSAGIGTDTQYF,TGTGCCAGCAGTGACTCGGCAGGGATCGGCACAGATACGCAGTATTTT
TRBD2,.,TRBV18,TRBJ2-3,CASSPRTSGGPGSDTQYF,TGTGCCAGCTCCCCCAGGACTAGCGGGGGGCCGGGGTCAGATACGCAGTATTTT
.,.,TRBV7-9,TRBJ1-2,CASSLDAGDGYTF,TGTGCCAGCAGCTTAGATGCAGGGGACGGCTACACCTTC
.,.,TRBV7-9,TRBJ2-2,CASRPGGTANTGELFF,TGTGCCAGCAGACCTGGGGGGACAGCGAACACCGGGGAGCTGTTTTTT
TRBD1,few,TRBV6-5,TRBJ2-5,CASRLQGTGEETQYF,TGTGCCAGCAGATTACAGGGGACAGGGGAAGAGACCCAGTACTTC
.,.,TRBV5-4,TRBJ1-2,CASSRAVGSNYGYTF,TGTGCCAGCAGCCGAGCGGTAGGCAGTAACTATGGCTACACCTTC
.,.,TRBV9,TRBJ1-1,CASSVWGGEAFF,TGTGCCAGCAGCGTCTGGGGCGGAGAAGCTTTCTTT
.,few,TRBV5-6,TRBJ1-2,CASSQRGNYGYTF,TGTGCCAGCAGCCAGAGGGGGAACTATGGCTACACCTTC
.,few,TRBV19,TRBJ2-3,CASSITLGPTDTQYF,TGTGCCAGTAGTATAACCCTGGGGCCCACAGATACGCAGTATTTT
.,.,TRBV2,TRBJ1-5,CASSERRDQPQHF,TGTGCCAGCAGTGAAAGAAGAGATCAGCCCCAGCATTTT
TRBD1,few,TRBV18,TRBJ2-7,CASSPKGQGAYEQYF,TGTGCCAGCTCACCTAAGGGACAGGGGGCCTACGAGCAGTACTTC
TRBD1,few,TRBV7-2,TRBJ1-2,CASSRTGGKSYGYTF,TGTGCCAGCAGCCGAACAGGGGGGAAGAGCTATGGCTACACCTTC
TRBD1,.,TRBV10-3,TRBJ2-5,CAIRGGTGEGETQYF,TGTGCCATCCGAGGGGGGACAGGGGAGGGAGAGACCCAGTACTTC
.,.,TRBV7-9,TRBJ2-5,CASSWRLESQETQYF,TGTGCCAGCAGCTGGCGTTTGGAGAGCCAAGAGACCCAGTACTTC
TRBD2,few,TRBV10-3,TRBJ2-1,CALSGQRGSYNEQFF,TGTGCCTTGTCGGGCCAGCGGGGTTCCTACAATGAGCAGTTCTTC
TRBD2,few,TRBV7-8,TRBJ2-7,CASSQPSGALYEQYF,TGTGCCAGCAGCCAACCTAGCGGGGCACTCTACGAGCAGTACTTC
.,few,TRBV5-6,TRBJ1-5,CASSPTGKGDNQPQHF,TGTGCCAGCAGCCCTACAGGGAAGGGGGATAATCAGCCCCAGCATTTT
.,.,TRBV5-6,TRBJ1-2,CASINTGINYGYTF,TGTGCCAGCATTAATACAGGGATTAACTATGGCTACACCTTC
.,few,TRBV15,TRBJ2-5,CATSRGLETQYF,TGTGCCACCAGCAGAGGTCTGGAGACCCAGTACTTC
TRBD1,few,TRBV6-4,TRBJ1-5,CARGTVYSNQPQHF,TGTGCCAGAGGGACAGTTTATAGCAATCAGCCCCAGCATTTT
.,few,TRBV6-5,TRBJ1-1,CASNRGTEAFF,TGTGCCAGTAACCGGGGCACTGAAGCTTTCTTT
TRBD2,.,TRBV9,TRBJ2-1,CASSVGTSGEPPSYNEQFF,TGTGCCAGCAGCGTAGGAACTAGCGGGGAGCCCCCCTCCTACAATGAGCAGTTCTTC
TRBD1,.,TRBV13,TRBJ1-6,CASTLRDRAHSPLHF,TGTGCCAGCACCCTCCGGGACAGGGCTCATTCACCCCTCCACTTT
.,.,TRBV7-8,TRBJ2-2,CASSLDRVNTGELFF,TGTGCCAGCAGCTTAGATCGCGTGAACACCGGGGAGCTGTTTTTT
.,.,TRBV6-5,TRBJ1-1,CASSNRVNTEAFF,TGTGCCAGCAGTAACAGGGTGAACACTGAAGCTTTCTTT
.,few,TRBV5-1,TRBJ1-6,CASSAETGRGPLHF,TGCGCCAGCAGCGCGGAAACAGGGAGGGGACCCCTCCACTTT
TRBD1,.,TRBV27,TRBJ2-7,CASAPGQVIYEQYF,TGTGCCAGCGCCCCGGGACAGGTAATCTACGAGCAGTACTTC
TRBD2,.,TRBV19,TRBJ2-3,CASSIVVAGDTDTQYF,TGTGCCAGTAGTATAGTCGTAGCGGGGGACACAGATACGCAGTATTTT
TRBD1,.,TRBV19,TRBJ1-2,CASSPASGTANYGYTF,TGTGCCAGTAGTCCTGCCTCCGGGACAGCTAACTATGGCTACACCTTC
.,few,TRBV6-5,TRBJ2-5,CASSYGVTQYF,TGTGCCAGCAGTTACGGAGTGACCCAGTACTTC
TRBD2,few,TRBV27,TRBJ2-6,CASSFGGGFWAGANVLTF,TGTGCCAGCAGTTTCGGGGGGGGATTTTGGGCTGGGGCCAACGTCCTGACTTTC
TRBD1,.,TRBV25-1,TRBJ1-1,CASRGQGMNTEAFF,TGTGCCAGCAGAGGACAGGGGATGAACACTGAAGCTTTCTTT
TRBD2,few,TRBV7-6,TRBJ2-1,CASSLVTGGGEQFF,TGTGCCAGCAGCTTAGTGACGGGAGGAGGTGAGCAGTTCTTC
TRBD2,.,TRBV12-5,TRBJ2-3,CASGLVRGGGLRDTQYF,TGTGCTAGTGGTTTGGTACGGGGCGGGGGACTCCGAGATACGCAGTATTTT
TRBD2,many,TRBV28,TRBJ2-3,CASALAGSLDTQYF,TGTGCCAGCGCCTTAGCGGGGAGTCTAGATACGCAGTATTTT
.,.,TRBV5-1,TRBJ1-5,CASSMGYSNQPQHF,TGCGCCAGCAGCATGGGTTATAGCAATCAGCCCCAGCATTTT
.,few,TRBV4-1,TRBJ1-2,CASSLDDRNYGYTF,TGCGCCAGCAGCCTAGATGACAGAAACTATGGCTACACCTTC
.,.,TRBV5-1,TRBJ1-4,CASSLVQGHSEKLFF,TGCGCCAGCAGCTTGGTACAGGGTCATAGTGAAAAACTGTTTTTT
TRBD2,.,TRBV19,TRBJ2-1,CASSRKPGTRGIDEQFF,TGTGCCAGTAGTAGAAAGCCGGGGACTAGGGGGATCGATGAGCAGTTCTTC
TRBD2,few,TRBV9,TRBJ2-5,CASSHGLAIGETQYF,TGTGCCAGCAGCCATGGACTAGCAATCGGGGAGACCCAGTACTTC
.,many,TRBV10-3,TRBJ2-3,CAIRGGTDTQYF,TGTGCCATCAGGGGGGGTACAGATACGCAGTATTTT
TRBD1,.,TRBV27,TRBJ2-7,CASSRTGDSYEQYF,TGTGCCAGCAGCCGGACAGGTGACTCCTACGAGCAGTACTTC
TRBD2,.,TRBV4-1,TRBJ2-1,CASSQIGGRAYNEQFF,TGCGCCAGCAGCCAAATCGGGGGGAGGGCCTACAATGAGCAGTTCTTC
.,few,TRBV7-9,TRBJ2-1,CASSIGGANEQFF,TGTGCCAGCAGCATTGGCGGGGCGAATGAGCAGTTCTTC
TRBD1,few,TRBV7-9,TRBJ2-5,CASTPGSGGIVETQYF,TGTGCCAGCACCCCCGGGTCAGGGGGCATTGTAGAGACCCAGTACTTC
.,.,TRBV11-2,TRBJ2-2,CASSWYSELFF,TGTGCCAGCAGCTGGTACTCGGAGCTGTTTTTT
TRBD2,.,TRBV5-4,TRBJ2-7,CASSSGTSGGGLYYEQYF,TGTGCCAGCAGCTCGGGGACTAGCGGGGGGGGCCTATACTACGAGCAGTACTTC
TRBD1,.,TRBV14,TRBJ1-1,CASSHRLGQDYTEAFF,TGTGCCAGCAGCCACCGCCTGGGACAGGATTACACTGAAGCTTTCTTT
.,.,TRBV5-4,TRBJ1-1,CASSSGGHRVAFF,TGTGCCAGCAGCTCGGGGGGACACCGGGTAGCTTTCTTT
.,.,TRBV6-5,TRBJ2-6,CASTNGVEANVLTF,TGTGCCAGCACTAACGGGGTAGAGGCCAACGTCCTGACTTTC
TRBD2,few,TRBV15,TRBJ2-1,CATSTRTSSSYNEQFF,TGTGCCACCAGCACCCGGACTAGCAGCTCCTACAATGAGCAGTTCTTC